These T cell receptor beta chains were read from a single sample in a study of cytomegalovirus exposure and HLA in healthy donors. TCRdb's copy holds only in-frame clones and misses some; the assay was immunoSEQ multiplex PCR. This sample has about 210,000 clones, with about 82% found just once. Specimen: PBMCs. The receptor source for this set is a man aged 25-45 years in good health and CMV-seronegative. The CDR3 runs from the conserved cysteine through the conserved F or W. Fields, in order: CDR3 DNA, CDR3 protein, J gene, clone size, V gene, D gene. The D gene is left open where the match is weak. For some rows the clone size is stated as once, few or many, or as a class when expanded; others skip it.

CDR3nt: TGTGCCAGCAGTTCACCGGGAATGGGACAGGGGAATGAAAAACTGTTTTTT
CDR3aa: CASSSPGMGQGNEKLFF
j_gene: TRBJ1-4
abundance: NA
v_gene: TRBV28
d_gene: TRBD1

CDR3nt: TGCGCCAGCAGCCAAACGACAGGGTCCTCCTACAATGAGCAGTTCTTC
CDR3aa: CASSQTTGSSYNEQFF
j_gene: TRBJ2-1
abundance: few
v_gene: TRBV4-1
d_gene: TRBD1

CDR3nt: TGTGCCAGCAAGAGCGGGGGCCCCGGCGTCTCGGGGGAGCAGTACTTC
CDR3aa: CASKSGGPGVSGEQYF
j_gene: TRBJ2-7
abundance: NA
v_gene: TRBV11-2
d_gene: TRBD2

CDR3nt: TGTGCCAGCAGCTTAGCCACGATTCCCTGGACCCGGAGGTCCTACGAGCAGTACTTC
CDR3aa: CASSLATIPWTRRSYEQYF
j_gene: TRBJ2-7
abundance: NA
v_gene: TRBV7-2
d_gene: NA

CDR3nt: TGTGCCAGCAGCTTATTGCCAGGGGCTGATGAGCAGTTCTTC
CDR3aa: CASSLLPGADEQFF
j_gene: TRBJ2-1
abundance: few
v_gene: TRBV7-9
d_gene: NA

CDR3nt: TGTGCCAGCAGTTCCCCCACATTAGCGGCCTACGAGCAGTACTTC
CDR3aa: CASSSPTLAAYEQYF
j_gene: TRBJ2-7
abundance: once
v_gene: TRBV6-6
d_gene: NA

CDR3nt: TGCGCCAGCAGTCAATCCGAAGGCAGGGCTGGAAACACCATATATTTT
CDR3aa: CASSQSEGRAGNTIYF
j_gene: TRBJ1-3
abundance: NA
v_gene: TRBV23-1
d_gene: NA

CDR3nt: TGCGCCAGCAGCCAAGCAGGTGTTGGAAACTATGGCTACACCTTC
CDR3aa: CASSQAGVGNYGYTF
j_gene: TRBJ1-2
abundance: NA
v_gene: TRBV4-1
d_gene: NA

CDR3nt: TGCGCCAGCAGCTTGGCCGGTATCGGACAGGTCTACGAGCAGTACTTC
CDR3aa: CASSLAGIGQVYEQYF
j_gene: TRBJ2-7
abundance: once
v_gene: TRBV5-1
d_gene: TRBD1

CDR3nt: TGCGCCAGCAGCCAAGAAGGTAGCGGGGGGCTTAGCACAGATACGCAGTATTTT
CDR3aa: CASSQEGSGGLSTDTQYF
j_gene: TRBJ2-3
abundance: NA
v_gene: TRBV4-1
d_gene: TRBD2

CDR3nt: TGCGCCAGCAGCGCCGGGACTACTCACACAGATACGCAGTATTTT
CDR3aa: CASSAGTTHTDTQYF
j_gene: TRBJ2-3
abundance: NA
v_gene: TRBV5-1
d_gene: TRBD2

CDR3nt: TGCGCCAGCAGCCAAGAGAGGGTTACCGGGGAGCTGTTTTTT
CDR3aa: CASSQERVTGELFF
j_gene: TRBJ2-2
abundance: NA
v_gene: TRBV4-1
d_gene: NA

CDR3nt: TGTGCCAGCAGGGGGCCGGGCTGGGGAACTGAAGCTTTCTTT
CDR3aa: CASRGPGWGTEAFF
j_gene: TRBJ1-1
abundance: few
v_gene: TRBV28
d_gene: NA

CDR3nt: TGTGCCAGCAGCTTTTGGAGCTACGAGCAGTACTTC
CDR3aa: CASSFWSYEQYF
j_gene: TRBJ2-7
abundance: NA
v_gene: TRBV7-9
d_gene: NA

CDR3nt: TGTGCCAGCAGTTTCCCTCCGACAGGGGGACAGCCCCAGCATTTT
CDR3aa: CASSFPPTGGQPQHF
j_gene: TRBJ1-5
abundance: NA
v_gene: TRBV28
d_gene: TRBD1

CDR3nt: TGTGCCAGCAGCGCTACAGGGCCCAATCAGCCCCAGCATTTT
CDR3aa: CASSATGPNQPQHF
j_gene: TRBJ1-5
abundance: NA
v_gene: TRBV7-6
d_gene: NA

CDR3nt: TGTGCCAGCAGCCCCACAGGGGACAAGACCCAGTACTTC
CDR3aa: CASSPTGDKTQYF
j_gene: TRBJ2-5
abundance: once
v_gene: TRBV7-6
d_gene: TRBD1